A single sample gave rise to the 13 T cell receptor beta chains below, sequenced in a study of regulatory T cells in long-lasting Graves disease. Time point given: persistent/refractory GD, antithyroid drugs over 5 years with positive TRAb. Following extraction of RNA from PBMCs, that RNA was used to make the TCR library. Libraries of TCR beta came from iRepertoire HTBI primers plus Arm-PCR of CDR3 regions. TCRdb processed the multiplex PCR reads anew with MiXCR; each CDR3 protein has one entry. The sample shows 350,000 to 450,000 distinct CDR3 sequences, 20% to 25% of them seen only once. This specimen consisted of peripheral blood mononuclear cells (PBMCs), obtained when the disease was refractory, from a patient treated with antithyroid drugs. The source of these receptors is a woman between 40 and 50 years old with Graves disease.

This clonotype came up a few times. V and J are TRBV3-1 and TRBJ1-1, with D possibly being TRBD1 (5 bases). Germline V gene lookup returns CDR1 LGHDT and CDR2 YNNKEL (reference sequence). There are 15 residues in the CDR3. Trimming took 4 bases from V and 6 from J, leaving 18 bases between them. The CDR3 region has the DNA TGTGCCAGCAGCCCAGGAGGGCCAGGGTTCGCTGAAGCTTTCTTT. Translated: CASSPGGPGFAEAFF.

This clonotype was detected ten times or more. The chain combines TRBV2 with TRBJ2-2, with a possible D match to TRBD2 (6 bases). V lost 7 bases and J lost 2, with 17 bases in between. Germline V gene data show CDR1 as SNHLY and CDR2 as FYNNEI. The CDR3 contains 16 residues. The CDR3: CASISLDYLNTGELFF. CDR3 coding DNA: TGTGCCAGCATCTCTTTGGACTACCTAAACACCGGGGAGCTGTTTTTT.

This clonotype was recorded many times. This chain links TRBV20-1 with TRBJ2-5; TRBD2 aligns across 9 bases. The V gene's germline CDR1 is DFQATT and CDR2 SNEGSKA (reference sequence). After removal of 6 bases from V and 4 bases from J, the junction contained 30 bases not matched to a gene. The CDR3 has 21 residues. The CDR3 is CSALVLPTSGASGSNGETQYF. CDR3 in DNA: TGCAGTGCCTTAGTTCTACCGACTAGCGGAGCTTCCGGCTCAAACGGAGAGACCCAGTACTTC.

The rearrangement links TRBV3-1 to TRBJ2-2; D is ambiguous. The CDR3 contains 11 residues. Trimming took 10 bases from V and 5 from J, leaving 8 bases between them. Per germline, CDR1 LGHDT and CDR2 YNNKEL (reference sequence). This CDR3 is CATKTTGELFF. The DNA of the CDR3 is TGTGCCACTAAGACTACCGGGGAGCTGTTTTTT.

This clonotype was observed a few times. The CDR3 region has the DNA TGTGCCAGCAGTTTAAGTGTAAGGGCGGCAGAAGCTTTCTTT. Its protein product is CASSLSVRAAEAFF. The J gene is TRBJ1-1, the V gene TRBV12-3 or TRBV12-4, with D uncertain. V lost 2 bases and J 8 bases, leaving 15 bases between the germline ends. This CDR3 spans 14 amino acids.

There are many counts of this clonotype. The gene calls are TRBV11-2 and TRBJ1-1; D is unclear. CDR3 length: 16 amino acids. Germline CDR1 is SGHAT and CDR2 is FQNNGV. Trimming left V 3 bases short and J 3 bases short, with 17 bases between. Here the CDR3 DNA reads TGTGCCAGCAGCTTCGGAATCTCTACCGGGGACACTGAAGCTTTCTTT. Protein product: CASSFGISTGDTEAFF.

J is TRBJ2-1 and V is TRBV6-1; D gene uncertain. V dropped 3 bases and J dropped 0 bases, with 9 bases sitting between them. The CDR3 extends over 15 amino acids. The germline gives CDR1 MNHNS, CDR2 SASEGT. This chain's CDR3 is CASSDRPVSYNEQFF. CDR3 bases: TGTGCCAGCAGTGACCGCCCGGTCTCCTACAATGAGCAGTTCTTC.

Points on this clonotype: The conserved phenylalanine or tryptophan is not found at the CDR3 terminus, so this likely reflects a read error. V and J are TRBV4-1 and TRBJ1-4, with D unresolved. Deletions cut 1 base from V and 3 bases from J, with 9 bases between. The germline V gene has CDR1 MGHRA and CDR2 YSYEKL. The CDR3 loop spans 15 amino acids. CDR3 DNA: TGCGCCAGCAGCCAAGCCGGCACGGCTAATGAAAAACTGTTTCTT. Translated: CASSQAGTANEKLFL.

The J gene is TRBJ2-7, the V gene TRBV4-1, with 7 bases lining up with TRBD2. CDR1 MGHRA and CDR2 YSYEKL come from the germline V gene. V lost 2 bases and J lost 2; bases outside the gene matches: 6. The CDR3 contains 15 residues. The chain's CDR3 is CASSQRASGPYEQYF. The CDR3 DNA follows: TGCGCCAGCAGCCAAAGGGCTAGCGGCCCCTACGAGCAGTACTTC.

The J gene is TRBJ2-7, the V gene TRBV5-6; D ambiguous. Germline values: CDR1 SGHDT, CDR2 YYEEEE. The CDR3 sequence is 13 residues long. V gave up 3 bases and J gave up 2 bases, with 9 bases separating them. The CDR3 DNA reads as TGTGCCAGCAGCTGGGATGAGACCTACGAGCAGTACTTC. Its translation is CASSWDETYEQYF.

A few counts support this clonotype. Written as DNA, the CDR3 is TGTGCCAGCAGCCATGGGGGGACAGCGACAGGGCTTGAAGCTTTCTTT. The encoded protein is CASSHGGTATGLEAFF. The chain combines TRBV3-1 with TRBJ1-1; TRBD1 matches 7 bases. This CDR3 has 16 residues. The germline V gene has CDR1 LGHDT and CDR2 YNNKEL (reference sequence). Unmatched junction bases numbered 14, after V lost 3 bases and J lost 7 bases. The full variable domain, rest sourced from reference TRBV3-1 and TRBJ1-1, is DTAVSQTPKYLVTQMGNDKSIKCEQNLGHDTMYWYKQDSKKFLKIMFSYNNKELIINETVPNRFSPKSPDKAHLNLHINSLELGDSAVYFCASSHGGTATGLEAFFGQGTRLTVV.

This clonotype was found many times. V usage is TRBV2 and J usage is TRBJ2-2; possibly TRBD1 for D (6 bases). Per the germline V gene, CDR1 is SNHLY and CDR2 is FYNNEI. The CDR3 loop spans 15 amino acids. Trimming cost V 2 bases and J 7 bases, with 14 bases left between them. CDR3: CASSERGHRNGELFF. The CDR3 bases are TGTGCCAGCAGTGAACGGGGACACCGTAACGGGGAGCTGTTTTTT.

This clonotype showed up many times. V gene TRBV6-1 combines with J gene TRBJ2-7; 16 bases agree with TRBD2. The CDR3 covers 18 residues. Germline CDR1 reads MNHNS; CDR2 reads SASEGT. V lost 6 bases and J lost 4; bases outside the gene matches: 12. The CDR3 reads CASRRGGPGLAGGYEQYF. CDR3 nucleotide sequence: TGTGCCAGCAGAAGAGGGGGGCCGGGACTAGCGGGAGGGTACGAGCAGTACTTC.